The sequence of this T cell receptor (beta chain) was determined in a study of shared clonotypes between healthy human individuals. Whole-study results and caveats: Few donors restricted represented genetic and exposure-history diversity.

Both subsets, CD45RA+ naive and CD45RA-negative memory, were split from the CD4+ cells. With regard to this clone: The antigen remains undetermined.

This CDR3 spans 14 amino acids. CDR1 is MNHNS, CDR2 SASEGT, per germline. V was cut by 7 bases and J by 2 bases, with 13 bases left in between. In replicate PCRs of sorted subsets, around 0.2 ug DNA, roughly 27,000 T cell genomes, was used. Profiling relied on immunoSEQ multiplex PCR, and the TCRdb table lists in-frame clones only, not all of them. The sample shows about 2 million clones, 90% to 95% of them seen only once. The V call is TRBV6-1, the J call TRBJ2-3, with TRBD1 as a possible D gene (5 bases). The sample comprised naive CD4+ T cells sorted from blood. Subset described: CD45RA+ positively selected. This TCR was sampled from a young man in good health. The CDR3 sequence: CASTGRVYTDTQYF. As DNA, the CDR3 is TGTGCCAGCACGGGCAGGGTGTACACAGATACGCAGTATTTT.